This TCR beta chain was identified during a study of cytomegalovirus exposure and HLA in healthy donors. Study-level results: It was reportedly the case that the classifier diagnosed cytomegalovirus status with high specificity and sensitivity.

Details on this clone: Its antigen is not known.

CDR3 length: 15 residues. Germline V CDR1 and CDR2: SGHDT, YYEEEE. Trimming stripped 7 bases from V and 1 base from J, with 17 bases between. The table came from immunoSEQ multiplex PCR; TCRdb's copy has only in-frame clones and leaves some out. The sample holds roughly 120,000 clones, 88% seen once. Sequenced sample: PBMCs. This TCR was sampled from a woman aged 25-40 years in good health and CMV-seropositive. The V and J genes are TRBV5-6 and TRBJ1-1; no clear D. In DNA, the CDR3 is TGTGCCAGCTGCCTAGGGAGCCTCCCGAACACTGAAGCTTTCTTT. It yields the protein CASCLGSLPNTEAFF. Based on the CDR3 plus reference TRBV5-6 and TRBJ1-1, the full variable domain is DAGVTQSPTHLIKTRGQQVTLRCSPKSGHDTVSWYQQALGQGPQFIFQYYEEEERQRGNFPDRFSGHQFPNYSSELNVNALLLGDSALYLCASCLGSLPNTEAFFGQGTRLTVV.